Presented here are 8 T cell receptor beta chains from one specimen sequenced in a study of blood T cell repertoires in COVID-19. The repertoire was sequenced with immunoSEQ multiplex PCR; TCRdb's copy has only in-frame clones and lacks some. This sample has under 250,000 clones, with more than 70% found just once. Sample: peripheral blood. The receptors were gathered from a woman aged 30 to 39 with COVID-19, enrolled during active disease.

This chain uses TRBV19 with TRBJ2-2, with 7 bases that match TRBD1. The germline CDR1 and CDR2 sequences are LNHDA and SQIVND (reference sequence). V shed 8 bases, J shed 4 bases, and the junction held 7 bases outside the gene matches. The CDR3 runs to 14 residues. The chain's CDR3 is CASVRGGGTGELFF. CDR3 in DNA: TGTGCCAGTGTGAGAGGGGGCGGCACCGGGGAGCTGTTTTTT. Full variable domain (missing parts from reference TRBV19 and TRBJ2-2): DGGITQSPKYLFRKEGQNVTLSCEQNLNHDAMYWYRQDPGQGLRLIYYSQIVNDFQKGDIAEGYSVSREKKESFPLTVTSAQKNPTAFYLCASVRGGGTGELFFGEGSRLTVL.

The J gene is TRBJ1-2, the V gene TRBV13, with D maybe TRBD1 (5 bases). V lost 5 bases and J 3 bases, leaving 13 bases between the germline ends. The CDR3 is 14 amino acids. In germline, CDR1 is PRHDT, CDR2 FYEKMQ (reference sequence). The CDR3 bases are TGTGCCAGCAGCACTACCGGCAGGGACTATGGCTACACCTTC. This gives the protein CASSTTGRDYGYTF.

The J gene is TRBJ2-5, the V gene TRBV29-1; TRBD2 agrees at 7 bases. Germline V gene lookup returns CDR1 SQVTM and CDR2 ANQGSEA. The trim removed 1 base at V and 4 bases at J, leaving 9 bases unmatched. This CDR3 is 15 amino acids long. The CDR3 region has the DNA TGCAGCGTTGAAGTCCCCCCGGGGAGGGGAGAGACCCAGTACTTC. Protein: CSVEVPPGRGETQYF.

The rearrangement links TRBV4-2 to TRBJ2-3; D is undetermined. CDR1 LGHNA and CDR2 YNFKEQ come from the germline V gene. Trimming removed 0 bases from V and 0 bases from J, with 7 bases in between. The CDR3 has 15 amino acids. CDR3: CASSQEVASTDTQYF. CDR3 DNA sequence: TGTGCCAGCAGCCAAGAGGTAGCCAGCACAGATACGCAGTATTTT.

CDR3 residues: CASISDTSYEQYF. In nucleotides, the CDR3 is TGTGCCAGTATTTCGGACACCTCCTACGAGCAGTACTTC. The chain joins TRBV19 to TRBJ2-7; possible D gene TRBD1, 5 bases. Trimming took 7 bases from V and 0 from J, leaving 10 bases between them. The CDR3 consists of 13 residues. Germline V gene lookup returns CDR1 LNHDA and CDR2 SQIVND (reference sequence).

This chain links TRBV19 with TRBJ2-3, with 10 bases matching TRBD2. V gave up 7 bases and J gave up 1 base; unmatched junction bases: 11. The CDR3 is made up of 17 amino acids. Germline assignment: CDR1 LNHDA and CDR2 SQIVND (reference sequence). For the CDR3, the DNA is TGTGCCAGTACCAGCGGGAGGGGGGAAACCGGCACAGATACGCAGTATTTT. Translating gives CASTSGRGETGTDTQYF.

The V gene is TRBV7-2, the J gene TRBJ2-3, with TRBD2 identical over 8 bases. V lost 2 bases and J lost 5; bases outside the gene matches: 9. Per germline, CDR1 SGHTA and CDR2 FQGNSA. The CDR3 has 16 amino acids. CDR3 coding DNA: TGTGCCAGCAGCTTAAGGGTCGGCGGGGGGATAGATACGCAGTATTTT. Protein product: CASSLRVGGGIDTQYF. The full variable domain, its missing parts supplied by reference TRBV7-2 and TRBJ2-3, is GAGVSQSPSNKVTEKGKDVELRCDPISGHTALYWYRQSLGQGLEFLIYFQGNSAPDKSGLPSDRFSAERTGGSVSTLTIQRTQQEDSAVYLCASSLRVGGGIDTQYFGPGTRLTVL.

The genes are TRBV6-2 or TRBV6-3 and TRBJ1-1; TRBD1 agrees at 9 bases. The CDR3 is 17 amino acids. From germline, CDR1 is MNHEY and CDR2 SVGEGT. V lost 1 base to trimming and J lost 2 bases; unmatched junction nucleotides: 8. CDR3 nucleotide sequence: TGTGCCAGCAGTTACTATATGGGGACAGGGATCAACACTGAAGCTTTCTTT. Encoded protein: CASSYYMGTGINTEAFF.